This T cell receptor beta chain is drawn from a study of cytomegalovirus exposure and HLA in healthy donors. CDR1 KGHSH and CDR2 LQKENI come from the germline V gene. The CDR3 is 16 residues long. 13 Jbeta primers and 60 Vbeta primers were used for the PCR. Method: immunoSEQ multiplex PCR; TCRdb's copy keeps in-frame clones and lacks some. There are some 250,000 clones in the sample; 82% occur only once, and approximately 5.3% lies in the top ten. The origin of this receptor is a woman in her thirties or forties in good health and CMV-seropositive. Sequencing was performed on PBMCs. This chain joins TRBV18 and TRBJ2-5, with D tentatively TRBD1 (8 bases). TRBJ2-7 explains the end of the DNA better; the J call may be wrong. CDR3 region: CASSPSGGQALYEQYF. Here the CDR3 DNA reads TGTGCCAGCTCACCATCGGGGGGACAGGCCTTATACGAGCAGTACTTC.